Listed here are 26 T cell receptor beta chains from one sample, sequenced in a study of PD-1 blockade in mismatch repair-deficient tumors. Libraries were prepared by immunoSEQ multiplex PCR; TCRdb keeps only in-frame clonotypes and omits some of them. The table lists roughly 49,000 clones, over 60% of them singletons, with 2.5% to 4% in the top ten. The input for sequencing was PBMCs, taken before pembrolizumab treatment. The receptors derive from an adult with mismatch repair-deficient cancer.

This clone was counted a few times. This chain uses TRBV5-6 with TRBJ1-5; D might be TRBD1 (5 bases). CDR3 size: 13 residues. Germline V gene data show CDR1 as SGHDT and CDR2 as YYEEEE. Trimming stripped 4 bases from V and 6 bases from J, with 11 bases between. CDR3 in amino acids: CASSRQISQPQHF. In nucleotides, the CDR3 is TGTGCCAGCAGCCGACAGATTAGTCAGCCCCAGCATTTT.

The chain employs TRBV6-6 and TRBJ1-1; 7 nucleotides align to TRBD1. The junction had 3 bases not matched to a gene; V was cut back by 4 bases and J by 7 bases. The CDR3 sequence is 12 residues long. The germline V gene has CDR1 MNHNY and CDR2 SVGAGI (reference sequence). The CDR3: CASSSPGGEAFF. CDR3 nucleotides: TGTGCCAGCAGTTCCCCAGGGGGTGAAGCTTTCTTT.

The chain joins TRBV4-1 to TRBJ1-3; D is undetermined. The CDR3 has 15 amino acids. V shed 1 base and J shed 2 bases, with 9 bases lying between them. Looked up from germline, CDR1 is MGHRA and CDR2 is YSYEKL. The CDR3 nucleotides are TGCGCCAGCAGCCAAGTGGAGAGGGCTGGAAACACCATATATTTT. Its translation is CASSQVERAGNTIYF.

The chain uses TRBV30 and TRBJ1-3, with unresolved D. CDR3 length equals 13 residues. V lost 1 base and J lost 4, with 8 bases in between. CDR1 and CDR2 (germline): GTSNPN, SVGIG (reference sequence). The chain's CDR3 is CAWSGAGGNTIYF. CDR3 in DNA: TGTGCCTGGAGTGGTGCAGGCGGAAACACCATATATTTT.

Here the CDR3 DNA reads TGTGCCAGCATACGGGACGGGAATTCCTACGAGCAGTACTTC. It encodes CASIRDGNSYEQYF. The V call is TRBV6-5, the J call TRBJ2-7; D might be TRBD1 or TRBD2, each matching 5 bases. The CDR3 is 14 amino acids. Trimming shortened V by 7 bases and J by 1 base, and 14 bases separated the two germline ends. The V gene's germline CDR1 is MNHEY and CDR2 SVGAGI.

V and J are TRBV9 and TRBJ2-3, with D uncertain. Trimming took 0 bases from V and 0 from J, leaving 8 bases between them. Germline CDR1 and CDR2: SGDLS and YYNGEE. CDR3 length equals 15 residues. The CDR3 reads CASSVAGISTDTQYF. CDR3 sequence (DNA): TGTGCCAGCAGCGTAGCGGGTATTAGCACAGATACGCAGTATTTT.

The genes are TRBV7-3 and TRBJ2-1; D assignment may be TRBD1 or TRBD2 (5 bases each). Germline V lookup: CDR1 SGHTA, CDR2 FQGTGA. CDR3 size: 16 residues. V lost 5 bases and J 4 bases, leaving 18 bases between the germline ends. The CDR3 DNA follows: TGTGCCAGCAGCGACGATATTACAGGAGGATACAATGAGCAGTTCTTC. Translating it yields CASSDDITGGYNEQFF.

The gene calls are TRBV5-5 and TRBJ2-3; TRBD2 is a possible D gene (6 bases). CDR1 is SGHKS, CDR2 YYEKEE, per germline (reference sequence). Trimming cost V 8 bases and J 11 bases, with 24 bases left between them. The CDR3 covers 14 residues. The chain's CDR3 is CASQGLGGYDGQYF. CDR3 sequence (DNA): TGTGCCAGTCAGGGACTGGGGGGATACGACGGGCAGTATTTT.

This chain links TRBV11-1 with TRBJ1-1, with TRBD1 as a possible D gene (6 bases). Germline CDR1 is SGHAT and CDR2 is FQDESV (reference sequence). Trimming took 5 bases from V and 4 from J, leaving 14 bases between them. The CDR3 is 14 amino acids. The chain's CDR3 is CASSPDRSATEAFF. The CDR3 DNA reads TGTGCCAGCAGCCCCGACAGGAGCGCCACTGAAGCTTTCTTT.

There are a few counts of this clone. The chain is built from TRBV10-1 and TRBJ2-7; TRBD1 matches at 9 bases. The germline CDR1 and CDR2 sequences are WNHNN and SYGVQD (reference sequence). The CDR3 is 14 amino acids. Trimming took 10 bases from V and 2 from J; bases not matched to a gene: 9. DNA for the CDR3: TGCGCCATCTTGACCGGGACAGGGCCCTACGAGCAGTACTTC. It is translated as CAILTGTGPYEQYF.

This clone was counted a few times. The chain carries TRBV7-3 and TRBJ2-3; possibly TRBD2 for D (5 bases). V lost 0 bases and J 6 bases, leaving 7 bases between the germline ends. Per germline, CDR1 SGHTA and CDR2 FQGTGA. The CDR3 covers 13 residues. In DNA form, the CDR3 reads TGTGCCAGCAGCTTAACGAGGGAGGATACGCAGTATTTT. Translation: CASSLTREDTQYF.

This clone was detected only a few times. The CDR3 protein is CASSISDGILGELFF. The DNA of the CDR3 is TGTGCCAGTAGTATAAGTGACGGGATTCTCGGGGAGCTGTTTTTT. V usage is TRBV19 and J usage is TRBJ2-2; tentative D call: TRBD2 (5 bases). Deletions cut 2 bases from V and 7 bases from J, with 14 bases between. Germline CDR1 reads LNHDA; CDR2 reads SQIVND (reference sequence). CDR3 length equals 15 residues. The variable domain in full, with the rest retrieved from reference TRBV19 and TRBJ2-2, is DGGITQSPKYLFRKEGQNVTLSCEQNLNHDAMYWYRQDPGQGLRLIYYSQIVNDFQKGDIAEGYSVSREKKESFPLTVTSAQKNPTAFYLCASSISDGILGELFFGEGSRLTVL.

V gene TRBV10-3 combines with J gene TRBJ2-1, with D perhaps matching TRBD2 (5 bases). The V end was cut by 4 bases, the J end by 2 bases, with 12 bases between. The CDR3 spans 15 residues. Per germline, CDR1 ENHRY and CDR2 SYGVKD. The CDR3 spells CAISGSAGTYNEQFF. DNA for the CDR3: TGTGCCATCAGTGGGTCCGCCGGGACCTACAATGAGCAGTTCTTC.

V gene TRBV19 combines with J gene TRBJ2-7, with 12 bases fitting TRBD2. J gave up 2 bases and V 6 bases, and 5 bases lay outside the gene matches. The germline CDR1 and CDR2 sequences are LNHDA and SQIVND (reference sequence). The CDR3 runs to 15 residues. CDR3 sequence reads: CASSETSGSTYEQYF. DNA for the CDR3: TGTGCCAGTAGCGAGACTAGCGGGAGTACCTACGAGCAGTACTTC.

Here the CDR3 DNA reads TGTGCCTGGAGTATACGCGAAAAACTGTTTTTT. Residues: CAWSIREKLFF. The V gene is TRBV30, the J gene TRBJ1-4, with D unclear. This CDR3 spans 11 amino acids. V shed 2 bases and J shed 8 bases, with 6 bases lying between them. Germline lookup yields CDR1 GTSNPN and CDR2 SVGIG (reference sequence). Filled out from reference TRBV30 and TRBJ1-4, the complete variable domain reads SQTIHQWPATLVQPVGSPLSLECTVEGTSNPNLYWYRQAAGRGLQLLFYSVGIGQISSEVPQNLSASRPQDRQFILSSKKLLLSDSGFYLCAWSIREKLFFGSGTQLSVL.

In its sample, this clone was seen a few times. This sequence joins TRBV2 and TRBJ1-4; D is undetermined. The germline V gene has CDR1 SNHLY and CDR2 FYNNEI. With 7 bases removed from V and 6 bases from J, the gap between germline ends came to 9 bases. This CDR3 comprises 12 residues. CDR3 loop: CASKADDEKLFF. The CDR3 DNA is TGTGCCAGCAAGGCGGACGATGAAAAACTGTTTTTT.

The V and J genes are TRBV6-1 and TRBJ1-5; possible D gene TRBD1, 5 bases. V gave up 8 bases and J gave up 7 bases, with 15 bases separating them. This CDR3 region has 13 residues. Germline V gene data show CDR1 as MNHNS and CDR2 as SASEGT. The CDR3 DNA is TGTGCCAGCGGCTTGATGGGGCGACAGCCCCAGCATTTT. It is translated as CASGLMGRQPQHF.

The CDR3 sequence: CATSAYRGTNEKLFF. The CDR3 DNA follows: TGTGCCACCAGCGCCTACAGGGGAACTAATGAAAAACTGTTTTTT. This sequence joins TRBV15 and TRBJ1-4; the match to TRBD1 covers 7 bases. CDR3 length equals 15 residues. Germline V lookup: CDR1 LNHNV, CDR2 YYDKDF (reference sequence). J gave up 1 base and V 5 bases, and 4 bases lay outside the gene matches. Complete variable domain (other parts from reference TRBV15 and TRBJ1-4): DAMVIQNPRYQVTQFGKPVTLSCSQTLNHNVMYWYQQKSSQAPKLLFHYYDKDFNNEADTPDNFQSRRPNTSFCFLDIRSPGLGDTAMYLCATSAYRGTNEKLFFGSGTQLSVL.

V and J are TRBV6-5 and TRBJ2-1, with D unresolved. Germline V lookup: CDR1 MNHEY, CDR2 SVGAGI. The germline V and J ends were trimmed by 6 bases and 9 bases, with 15 bases remaining between them. The CDR3 is 13 amino acids. The CDR3 DNA sequence: TGTGCCAGCAGGCGGACGTTTACATCTGAGCAGTTCTTC. Amino acid sequence: CASRRTFTSEQFF.

The V call is TRBV7-9, the J call TRBJ2-1; possibly TRBD2 for D (6 bases). This CDR3 region has 14 residues. Trimming left V 7 bases short and J 7 bases short, with 17 bases between. Germline CDR1 reads SEHNR; CDR2 reads FQNEAQ (reference sequence). The CDR3: CASTPGVASNEQFF. The CDR3 bases are TGTGCCAGCACCCCGGGGGTAGCGTCAAATGAGCAGTTCTTC.

The count of this clone is one. The junction shows a germline mismatch at one end, possibly a read error. The V call is TRBV7-2, the J call TRBJ2-7; 11 bases fit TRBD2. The CDR3 has 15 amino acids. CDR1 and CDR2 (germline): SGHTA, FQGNSA. CDR3 coding DNA: TGTGCCAGCAGCGTAGCGGGAGGGTCCCCCTACGAGCAGTACTTC. It translates to CASSVAGGSPYEQYF.

This chain uses TRBV27 with TRBJ2-5; D call uncertain. The CDR3 extends over 17 amino acids. Germline V gene sequence: CDR1 MNHEY, CDR2 SMNVEV (reference sequence). V was clipped by 2 bases and J by 4 bases, with 20 bases between them. The CDR3 coding sequence is TGTGCCAGCAGTTTAAAGCCGGCCCAACCTTCTAGAGAGACCCAGTACTTC. Translating it yields CASSLKPAQPSRETQYF.

This clone came up a few times. V gene TRBV27 combines with J gene TRBJ1-2; perhaps TRBD1 as D (5 bases). The CDR3 sequence is 13 residues long. Per the germline V gene, CDR1 is MNHEY and CDR2 is SMNVEV (reference sequence). The V gene lost 6 bases and the J gene lost 5 bases, with 13 bases spanning the gap. This chain's CDR3 is CASRAGTEYGYTF. In DNA form, the CDR3 reads TGTGCCAGCAGGGCCGGGACGGAGTATGGCTACACCTTC.

This clone is a singleton in its sample. The gene calls are TRBV2 and TRBJ2-7; D remains ambiguous. CDR1 and CDR2 from the germline V gene are SNHLY and FYNNEI. The CDR3 is made up of 15 amino acids. Trimming took off 6 bases at V and 2 bases at J, with 17 bases between the two ends. DNA of the CDR3: TGTGCCAGCAGAGACCCTCTAAGGACGGCCTACGAGCAGTACTTC. Its protein is CASRDPLRTAYEQYF. The full variable domain, rest sourced from reference TRBV2 and TRBJ2-7, is EPEVTQTPSHQVTQMGQEVILRCVPISNHLYFYWYRQILGQKVEFLVSFYNNEISEKSEIFDDQFSVERPDGSNFTLKIRSTKLEDSAMYFCASRDPLRTAYEQYFGPGTRLTVT.

This clone showed up just a few times. V usage is TRBV9 and J usage is TRBJ2-7, with D possibly TRBD2 on 5 matching bases. Germline CDR1 and CDR2: SGDLS and YYNGEE. Trimming took off 0 bases at V and 2 bases at J, with 9 bases between the two ends. The CDR3 totals 14 residues. CDR3 DNA: TGTGCCAGCAGCGTAGATGAGCGGACCTACGAGCAGTACTTC. This gives the protein CASSVDERTYEQYF.

CDR3 bases: TGTGCCAGCAGCCAAGAGGCGGGACTATACGAGCAGTACTTC. This sequence encodes CASSQEAGLYEQYF. The chain is built from TRBV14 and TRBJ2-7; 7 nucleotides match TRBD2. The CDR3 is 14 amino acids. CDR1 is SGHDN, CDR2 FVKESK, per germline. V was pared by 0 bases and J by 4 bases, with 3 bases of the junction left unmatched.